The following is a T cell receptor beta chain sequence with its context. Its antigen remains unidentified. TCRdb's copy holds only in-frame clones and misses some; the assay was immunoSEQ multiplex PCR. The profile shows some 79,000 clones, 94% of them singletons. The germline V gene has CDR1 SGHNT and CDR2 YYREEE (reference sequence). The CDR3 loop spans 16 amino acids. V lost 4 bases and J lost 3; bases outside the gene matches: 2. The sample belongs to a study of cytomegalovirus exposure and HLA in healthy donors. Overall study: The approximately 120 validation repertoires used the same platform as the roughly 670 first-cohort repertoires, a later analysis reported. Broader study findings: Cytomegalovirus association was listed for roughly 160 TCR beta chains. In vitro, a few CMV-associated chains proved specific for CMV antigens.

The study drew the donors from its roughly 120-subject validation cohort, separate from the 666-subject first cohort. The rearrangement joins TRBV5-4 to TRBJ2-1; 15 bases line up with TRBD2. The receptor comes from a woman under 30 in good health and CMV-seropositive. Sequenced material: PBMCs. In DNA form, the CDR3 reads TGTGCCAGCAGCGTGGGACTAGCGGGGGGCTACAATGAGCAGTTCTTC. Translation gives CASSVGLAGGYNEQFF.